This paragraph covers one TCR beta chain sequence. This entry is derived from a study of shared clonotypes between healthy human individuals. Libraries were prepared by immunoSEQ multiplex PCR; TCRdb keeps only in-frame clonotypes and omits some of them. The table includes 450,000 or so clones, roughly four fifths detected once. The CDR3 runs to 14 residues. The V gene is TRBV21-1, the J gene TRBJ2-7. TRBV21-1 is a known pseudogene. Sequencing was performed on PBMCs. The source of this sequence is a woman aged 35 to 49 in good health. Some clones in this sample may be carry-over from other donors' samples. CDR3 nucleotides: TGTGCCTTCTATGGGTTCCAATTCTCCTACGAGCAGTACTTC. Protein: CAFYGFQFSYEQYF.